Sequencing of this TCR beta chain was carried out in a study of T cells in Graves' hyperthyroidism and ophthalmopathy. Comments on this clonotype: Its matching antigen is unknown.

The CDR3 regions of TCR beta were amplified from RNA transcripts. Carried out on the TCR CDR3, a first-round RT-PCR used the HTBI primer set. Using its own MiXCR run on the multiplex PCR reads, TCRdb lists one record per CDR3 protein. This sample has roughly 580,000 distinct CDR3 sequences; around 46% occur once, and the top ten carry 8.2%. The study's findings and limits: Separating ophthalmopathy from stable hyperthyroidism was achieved by a 13 V-J model.

Trimming removed 2 bases from V and 5 bases from J; junction bases left unmatched: 7. This CDR3 has 15 amino acids. The V gene's germline CDR1 is MNHEY and CDR2 SVGAGI. Stable disease denoted Graves' hyperthyroidism without ophthalmopathy progression within 18 months. With a duration under 2 months, the hyperthyroidism was newly diagnosed in patients aged 18 to 65. Patients with uncontrolled infections, other autoimmune diseases, pregnancy or lactation were excluded. The chain recombines TRBV6-5 with TRBJ2-7, with 9 positions matching TRBD1. Material for sequencing was peripheral blood or thyroid tissue (not recorded which). The TCR comes from a woman between 18 and 29 years old with Graves' hyperthyroidism. The DNA for the CDR3 is TGTGCCAGCAGTTACGACCGGGACAGGGTTCACGAGCAGTACTTC. Translating gives CASSYDRDRVHEQYF.